These 30 T cell receptor beta chains were all obtained from the same sample, sequenced in a study of OX40 agonist ivuxolimab in advanced cancers. The data were produced by immunoSEQ multiplex PCR, yet TCRdb's version contains in-frame clones alone and is incomplete. This sample has under 85,000 clones, with 85% to 95% found just once. The material was CD4+ or CD8+ T cells sorted from blood, obtained in a trial of the OX40 agonist ivuxolimab. These receptors came from an adult with an advanced solid tumor such as melanoma, head and neck, liver or kidney cancer.

V usage is TRBV6-4 and J usage is TRBJ2-7; D perhaps matches TRBD1 (5 bases). V shed 2 bases and J shed 7 bases, with 12 bases lying between them. Germline V CDR1 and CDR2: MRHNA, SNTAGT. This CDR3 region has 13 residues. The CDR3 DNA reads as TGTGCCAGCAGTGACCGAGCAGGGAATGAGCAGTACTTC. This gives the protein CASSDRAGNEQYF.

This clone appeared a single time. This chain links TRBV27 with TRBJ2-5, with D perhaps TRBD2 (6 bases). The J call may be incorrect, as the DNA end agrees better with TRBJ2-7. CDR3 size: 12 residues. Germline lookup yields CDR1 MNHEY and CDR2 SMNVEV (reference sequence). The DNA of the CDR3 is TGTGCCAGCAGTTTATCGGGGGGCGAGCAGTACTTC. Encoded protein: CASSLSGGEQYF.

This chain joins TRBV29-1 and TRBJ1-2; 12 bases match TRBD1. V dropped 6 bases and J dropped 6; count of bases not matched to a gene: 8. This CDR3 has 14 amino acids. Looked up from germline, CDR1 is SQVTM and CDR2 is ANQGSEA. This CDR3 reads CSVTGTGGGDGYTF. DNA for the CDR3: TGCAGCGTGACTGGGACAGGGGGCGGAGATGGCTACACCTTC.

The sample holds one count of this clone. The rearrangement joins TRBV25-1 to TRBJ2-7, with 7 positions matching TRBD1. Germline V gene lookup returns CDR1 MGHDK and CDR2 SYGVNS. This CDR3 comprises 13 residues. V dropped 6 bases and J dropped 3; count of bases not matched to a gene: 5. In nucleotides, the CDR3 is TGTGCCAGCAGCTGGACAGGCGGCTACGAGCAGTACTTC. It yields the protein CASSWTGGYEQYF.

The V and J genes are TRBV29-1 and TRBJ2-5; D is perhaps TRBD2 (5 bases). V was cut by 4 bases and J by 2 bases, with 14 bases left in between. This CDR3 has 14 amino acids. Germline V gene lookup returns CDR1 SQVTM and CDR2 ANQGSEA. The CDR3 here is CSVVWSGGQETQYF. CDR3 nucleotides: TGCAGCGTTGTGTGGTCGGGCGGGCAAGAGACCCAGTACTTC. Using reference TRBV29-1 and TRBJ2-5 for the parts outside the CDR3, the full variable domain is SAVISQKPSRDICQRGTSLTIQCQVDSQVTMMFWYRQQPGQSLTLIATANQGSEATYESGFVIDKFPISRPNLTFSTLTVSNMSPEDSSIYLCSVVWSGGQETQYFGPGTRLLVL.

The rearrangement links TRBV6-5 to TRBJ1-1; no clear D. The CDR3 sequence is 10 residues long. The V and J ends lost 6 bases and 10 bases respectively, with 9 bases between them. Germline V lookup: CDR1 MNHEY, CDR2 SVGAGI. The CDR3 spells CASRNLGAFF. The DNA for the CDR3 is TGTGCCAGCAGGAATCTAGGAGCTTTCTTT.

J is TRBJ1-1 and V is TRBV6-6; 9 bases are a match to TRBD1. There are 14 residues in the CDR3. With 7 bases clipped from V and 4 bases from J, the junction kept 7 bases outside the gene matches. Germline CDR1 MNHNY, CDR2 SVGAGI (reference sequence). The chain's CDR3 is CASIKQGAPTEAFF. The DNA for the CDR3 is TGTGCCAGCATCAAACAGGGGGCGCCCACTGAAGCTTTCTTT.

CDR3 protein: CASSQDSYNEQFF. The CDR3 DNA follows: TGTGCCAGCAGCCAGGACAGTTACAATGAGCAGTTCTTC. The V call is TRBV5-5, the J call TRBJ2-1; weak D call: TRBD1 (6 bases). CDR3 length: 13 amino acids. V gave up 4 bases and J gave up 4 bases, with 9 bases separating them. Germline V gene sequence: CDR1 SGHKS, CDR2 YYEKEE (reference sequence). Looking up the rest from reference TRBV5-5 and TRBJ2-1 gives the full variable domain: DAGVTQSPTHLIKTRGQQVTLRCSPISGHKSVSWYQQVLGQGPQFIFQYYEKEERGRGNFPDRFSARQFPNYSSELNVNALLLGDSALYLCASSQDSYNEQFFGPGTRLTVL.

The chain joins TRBV7-3 to TRBJ2-1; D possibly corresponds to TRBD2 (5 bases). Trimming removed 5 bases from V and 7 bases from J, with 12 bases in between. Germline lookup yields CDR1 SGHTA and CDR2 FQGTGA. CDR3 size: 13 residues. The CDR3 sequence: CASSVFGGNEQFF. In DNA, the CDR3 is TGTGCCAGCAGCGTCTTTGGAGGAAATGAGCAGTTCTTC.

The J gene is TRBJ1-2, the V gene TRBV4-1, with TRBD1 matching 7 bases. Germline trimming cut 0 bases from V and 5 bases from J; bases unmatched to any gene: 9. The CDR3 is 16 residues long. In germline, CDR1 is MGHRA, CDR2 YSYEKL. CDR3: CASSQEETGPGYGYTF. CDR3 bases: TGCGCCAGCAGCCAAGAGGAGACAGGGCCAGGTTATGGCTACACCTTC.

This chain uses TRBV19 with TRBJ1-2; 11 nucleotides align to TRBD1. V was clipped by 7 bases and J by 8 bases; unmatched bases: 12. The germline V gene encodes CDR1 LNHDA and CDR2 SQIVND (reference sequence). This CDR3 comprises 15 residues. The CDR3 loop is CASTSGTGGWGGYTF. DNA for the CDR3: TGTGCCAGTACCTCCGGGACAGGGGGTTGGGGCGGCTACACCTTC.

The rearrangement uses TRBV10-3 and TRBJ2-4; a weak D match, TRBD2 (5 bases). The CDR3 sequence is 15 residues long. Germline CDR1 reads ENHRY; CDR2 reads SYGVKD. V shed 0 bases and J shed 2 bases, with 8 bases lying between them. The CDR3 here is CAISESRETKNIQYF. The CDR3 bases are TGTGCCATCAGTGAGTCAAGGGAGACCAAAAACATTCAGTACTTC.

The V call is TRBV29-1, the J call TRBJ1-5; no reliable D call. Trimming took 5 bases from V and 4 from J, leaving 9 bases between them. This CDR3 comprises 12 residues. From germline, CDR1 is SQVTM and CDR2 ANQGSEA. CDR3 loop: CSVRERNQPQHF. CDR3 nucleotides: TGCAGCGTTCGAGAGAGGAATCAGCCCCAGCATTTT.

This chain joins TRBV15 and TRBJ2-7, with D tentatively TRBD1 (6 bases). The ends were cut back, 4 bases at V and 6 bases at J, with 19 bases in the middle. Germline V gene data show CDR1 as LNHNV and CDR2 as YYDKDF (reference sequence). This CDR3 has 15 residues. CDR3 region: CATSIITGTPAEQYF. CDR3 nucleotide sequence: TGTGCCACCAGCATTATAACCGGGACACCGGCCGAGCAGTACTTC. The whole variable domain, filled in from reference TRBV15 and TRBJ2-7, reads DAMVIQNPRYQVTQFGKPVTLSCSQTLNHNVMYWYQQKSSQAPKLLFHYYDKDFNNEADTPDNFQSRRPNTSFCFLDIRSPGLGDTAMYLCATSIITGTPAEQYFGPGTRLTVT.

V and J are TRBV30 and TRBJ2-5, with 8 nucleotides matching TRBD1. CDR1 is GTSNPN and CDR2 is SVGIG in the germline V gene (reference sequence). Trimming took 0 bases from V and 2 from J; bases not matched to a gene: 2. This CDR3 is 14 amino acids long. The CDR3 here is CAWSVNRGQETQYF. CDR3 DNA sequence: TGTGCCTGGAGTGTAAACAGGGGGCAAGAGACCCAGTACTTC.

This clone was seen a single time. The rearrangement links TRBV5-4 to TRBJ2-1; 12 nucleotides agree with TRBD2. The V and J ends lost 3 bases and 6 bases, in that order; junction bases with no gene match: 7. The CDR3 runs to 16 residues. Germline CDR1 SGHNT, CDR2 YYREEE (reference sequence). The chain's CDR3 is CASSSPTSGSGNEQFF. As DNA, the CDR3 is TGTGCCAGCAGCTCCCCGACTAGCGGGAGTGGCAATGAGCAGTTCTTC.

J is TRBJ2-7 and V is TRBV14; perhaps D is TRBD1 or TRBD2 (7 bases each). Trimming cost V 0 bases and J 3 bases, with 18 bases left between them. Germline V gives CDR1 SGHDN, CDR2 FVKESK. The CDR3 loop spans 17 amino acids. CDR3 nucleotides: TGTGCCAGCAGCCAAGATTTCAGGGGGGGTGCCGACTACGAGCAGTACTTC. Translated, it gives CASSQDFRGGADYEQYF.

V gene TRBV19 combines with J gene TRBJ2-7; no clear D gene. Germline V gene sequence: CDR1 LNHDA, CDR2 SQIVND (reference sequence). Between the trimmed V and J ends, which lost 10 bases and 3 bases, there was a span of 13 bases. This CDR3 spans 12 amino acids. Here the CDR3 DNA reads TGTGCCACCGAAGGACGGAACTACGAGCAGTACTTC. This sequence encodes CATEGRNYEQYF.

The chain couples TRBV4-1 to TRBJ1-1, with TRBD1 as a possible D gene (6 bases). This CDR3 contains 16 residues. CDR1 MGHRA and CDR2 YSYEKL come from the germline V gene. Trimming cost V 1 base and J 4 bases, with 16 bases left between them. The CDR3: CASSQGSGARSTEAFF. CDR3 nucleotides: TGCGCCAGCAGCCAAGGTTCAGGGGCGAGGAGCACTGAAGCTTTCTTT.

This chain links TRBV7-9 with TRBJ2-1; D is tentatively TRBD1 or TRBD2 (6 bases each). The CDR3 has 15 amino acids. Germline CDR1 is SEHNR and CDR2 is FQNEAQ (reference sequence). V dropped 7 bases and J dropped 4 bases, with 17 bases sitting between them. The CDR3 coding sequence is TGTGCCAGCACCCCCCCGGAGGGGGGATACAATGAGCAGTTCTTC. It translates to CASTPPEGGYNEQFF. Supplemented by reference TRBV7-9 and TRBJ2-1, the full variable domain reads DTGVSQNPRHKITKRGQNVTFRCDPISEHNRLYWYRQTLGQGPEFLTYFQNEAQLEKSRLLSDRFSAERPKGSFSTLEIQRTEQGDSAMYLCASTPPEGGYNEQFFGPGTRLTVL.

This clone showed up just once. The genes are TRBV27 and TRBJ2-6, with D unclear. Looked up from germline, CDR1 is MNHEY and CDR2 is SMNVEV (reference sequence). V shed 2 bases and J shed 3 bases, with 2 bases lying between them. This CDR3 comprises 13 residues. Written as DNA, the CDR3 is TGTGCCAGCAGTTTAAGTGGGGCCAACGTCCTGACTTTC. It encodes CASSLSGANVLTF.

V is TRBV7-2 and J is TRBJ2-1; D not certain. V lost 2 bases and J lost 9, with 14 bases in between. CDR1 and CDR2 (germline): SGHTA, FQGNSA. This CDR3 has 14 amino acids. CDR3 residues: CASSLIQESVEQFF. The CDR3 nucleotides are TGTGCCAGCAGCTTAATTCAGGAATCGGTTGAGCAGTTCTTC.

J is TRBJ2-7 and V is TRBV19; D is perhaps TRBD1 (6 bases). Trimming took off 3 bases at V and 1 base at J, with 10 bases between the two ends. This CDR3 has 14 residues. Germline CDR1 LNHDA, CDR2 SQIVND (reference sequence). The CDR3 nucleotides are TGTGCCAGTAGTATGGGCAGGGGTTCCTACGAGCAGTACTTC. The encoded protein is CASSMGRGSYEQYF. The full variable domain, its missing parts supplied by reference TRBV19 and TRBJ2-7, is DGGITQSPKYLFRKEGQNVTLSCEQNLNHDAMYWYRQDPGQGLRLIYYSQIVNDFQKGDIAEGYSVSREKKESFPLTVTSAQKNPTAFYLCASSMGRGSYEQYFGPGTRLTVT.

V gene TRBV5-8 combines with J gene TRBJ1-5; D is ambiguous. Germline V lookup: CDR1 SGHTS, CDR2 YDEGEE. V lost 3 bases and J 6 bases, leaving 22 bases between the germline ends. CDR3 length: 17 residues. This CDR3 reads CASSWFTRFTRSQPQHF. CDR3 sequence (DNA): TGTGCCAGCAGCTGGTTTACCCGTTTCACAAGGAGTCAGCCCCAGCATTTT. Supplemented by reference TRBV5-8 and TRBJ1-5, the full variable domain reads EAGVTQSPTHLIKTRGQQATLRCSPISGHTSVYWYQQALGLGLQFLLWYDEGEERNRGNFPPRFSGRQFPNYSSELNVNALELEDSALYLCASSWFTRFTRSQPQHFGDGTRLSIL.

The rearrangement uses TRBV4-1 and TRBJ2-7, with 11 positions matching TRBD2. Germline CDR1 and CDR2: MGHRA and YSYEKL. The length of the CDR3 is 16 residues. The V and J ends lost 4 bases and 3 bases, in that order; junction bases with no gene match: 8. The CDR3 DNA sequence: TGCGCCAGCAGCCCCTCAACACTAGCGGGAGTCTACGAGCAGTACTTC. This translates into CASSPSTLAGVYEQYF.

The V and J genes are TRBV11-2 and TRBJ2-3, with no clear D. Germline V gives CDR1 SGHAT, CDR2 FQNNGV. This CDR3 region has 15 residues. Trimming pared 5 bases from V and 0 bases from J, leaving 12 bases between. The CDR3 spells CASSRAHTSTDTQYF. The CDR3 nucleotides are TGTGCCAGCAGCAGGGCTCACACTAGCACAGATACGCAGTATTTT.

This sequence joins TRBV19 and TRBJ1-6; 8 bases match TRBD1. The CDR3 contains 17 residues. Germline V gene lookup returns CDR1 LNHDA and CDR2 SQIVND (reference sequence). The junction had 16 bases not matched to a gene; V was cut back by 5 bases and J by 10 bases. CDR3 protein: CASSLYGIRDRISPLHF. CDR3 sequence (DNA): TGTGCCAGTAGTCTATACGGTATTAGGGACAGGATCTCACCCCTCCACTTT.

The chain joins TRBV6-5 to TRBJ2-2, with D unresolved. The germline V gene encodes CDR1 MNHEY and CDR2 SVGAGI. V was shortened by 6 bases and J by 7 bases, with 9 bases between the two germline ends. The CDR3 runs to 12 residues. The CDR3 loop reads CASSSEYGELFF. CDR3 coding DNA: TGTGCCAGCAGCAGCGAGTACGGGGAGCTGTTTTTT.

Written as DNA, the CDR3 is TGTGCCAGCAGCTCCTGGGGTCCAGACAGCGGTGTACCCCCTTACGAGCAGTACTTC. Amino acid sequence: CASSSWGPDSGVPPYEQYF. V gene TRBV13 combines with J gene TRBJ2-7; D is perhaps TRBD1 or TRBD2 (5 bases each). The CDR3 runs 19 residues. V was trimmed by 4 bases and J by 4 bases, leaving 29 bases between them. In germline, CDR1 is PRHDT, CDR2 FYEKMQ (reference sequence).

The rearrangement links TRBV9 to TRBJ2-3; the match to TRBD2 covers 9 bases. The junction had 5 bases not matched to a gene; V was cut back by 0 bases and J by 0 bases. This CDR3 comprises 17 residues. CDR1 is SGDLS and CDR2 is YYNGEE in the germline V gene. The CDR3 is CASSVEGGGVSTDTQYF. As DNA, the CDR3 is TGTGCCAGCAGCGTAGAAGGCGGGGGGGTGAGCACAGATACGCAGTATTTT.